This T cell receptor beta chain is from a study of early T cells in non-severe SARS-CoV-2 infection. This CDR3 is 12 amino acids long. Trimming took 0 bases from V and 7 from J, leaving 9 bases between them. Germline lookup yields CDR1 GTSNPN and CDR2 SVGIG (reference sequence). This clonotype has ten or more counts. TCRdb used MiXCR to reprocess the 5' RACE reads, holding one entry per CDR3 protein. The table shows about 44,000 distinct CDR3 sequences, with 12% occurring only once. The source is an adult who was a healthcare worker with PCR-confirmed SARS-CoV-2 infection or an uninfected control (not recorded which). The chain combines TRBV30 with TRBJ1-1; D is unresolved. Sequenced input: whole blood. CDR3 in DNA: TGTGCCTGGAGTGTAACCCTATATGAAGCTTTCTTT. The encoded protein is CAWSVTLYEAFF.